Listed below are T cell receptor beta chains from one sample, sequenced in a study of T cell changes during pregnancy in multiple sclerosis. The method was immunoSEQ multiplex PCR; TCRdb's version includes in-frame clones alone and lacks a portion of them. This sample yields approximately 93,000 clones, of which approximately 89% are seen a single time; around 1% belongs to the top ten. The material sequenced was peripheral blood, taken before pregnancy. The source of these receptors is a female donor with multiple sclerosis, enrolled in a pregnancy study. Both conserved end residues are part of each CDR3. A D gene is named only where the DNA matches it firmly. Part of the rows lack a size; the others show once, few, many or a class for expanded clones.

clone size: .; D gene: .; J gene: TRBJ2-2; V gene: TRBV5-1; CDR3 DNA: TGCGCCAGCAGCCTGGCGGGTGTCACCGGGGAGCTGTTTTTT; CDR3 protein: CASSLAGVTGELFF
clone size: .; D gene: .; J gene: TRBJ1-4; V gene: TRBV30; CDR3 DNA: TGTGCCTGGAGTGTCTCAGCTTCGGGGGAAAAACTGTTTTTT; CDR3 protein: CAWSVSASGEKLFF
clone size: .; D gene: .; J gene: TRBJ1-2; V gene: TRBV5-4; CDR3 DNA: TGTGCCAGCAGCTTGGCGGACAGACCCAACTATGGCTACACCTTC; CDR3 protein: CASSLADRPNYGYTF
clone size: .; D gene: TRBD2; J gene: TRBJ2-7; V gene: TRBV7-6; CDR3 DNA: TGTGCCAGCAGCACAACCGGGACTAGCGCCTACGAGCAGTACTTC; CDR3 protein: CASSTTGTSAYEQYF
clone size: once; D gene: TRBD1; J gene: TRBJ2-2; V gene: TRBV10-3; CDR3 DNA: TGTGCCATCAGGGCAGGGGGTTTAACCGGGGAGCTGTTTTTT; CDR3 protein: CAIRAGGLTGELFF
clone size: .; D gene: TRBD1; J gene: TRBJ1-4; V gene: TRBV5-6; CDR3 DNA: TGTGCCAGCAGCTTTGGGACAGGGGGTGAAAAACTGTTTTTT; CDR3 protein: CASSFGTGGEKLFF
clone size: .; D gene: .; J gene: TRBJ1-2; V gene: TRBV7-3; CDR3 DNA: TGTGCCAGCAGCTCGGGGGGGGCAGGGGCAAGCTATGGCTACACCTTC; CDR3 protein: CASSSGGAGASYGYTF
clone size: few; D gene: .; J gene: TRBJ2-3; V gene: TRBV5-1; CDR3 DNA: TGCGCCAGCAGCTCTAGCACAGATACGCAGTATTTT; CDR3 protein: CASSSSTDTQYF
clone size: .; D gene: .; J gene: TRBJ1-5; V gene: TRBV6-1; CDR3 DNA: TGTGCCAGCAGTACCCCCGCCAGCGGTAATCAGCCCCAGCATTTT; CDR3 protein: CASSTPASGNQPQHF
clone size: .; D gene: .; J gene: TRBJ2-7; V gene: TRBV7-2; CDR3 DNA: TGTGCCAGCAGCTTAGGCGTGGGGCCCTACGAGCAGTACTTC; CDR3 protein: CASSLGVGPYEQYF
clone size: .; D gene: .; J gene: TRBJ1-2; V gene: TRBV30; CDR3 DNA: TGTGCCTGGAGAGCCCCAGGATTTAACTATGGCTACACCTTC; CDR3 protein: CAWRAPGFNYGYTF
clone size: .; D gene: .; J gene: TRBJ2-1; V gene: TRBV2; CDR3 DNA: TGTGCCAGCGGGGGCACAGCGAATGAGCAGTTCTTC; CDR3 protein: CASGGTANEQFF
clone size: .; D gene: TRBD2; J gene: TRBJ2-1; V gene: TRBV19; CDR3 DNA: TGTGCCAGTACCCCCAGCGGGAGAGCCTACAATGAGCAGTTCTTC; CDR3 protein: CASTPSGRAYNEQFF
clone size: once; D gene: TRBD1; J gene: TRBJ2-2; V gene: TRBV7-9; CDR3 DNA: TGTGCCAGCAGCTTCGACAGGGCGGGCGGGGAGCTGTTTTTT; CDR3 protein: CASSFDRAGGELFF
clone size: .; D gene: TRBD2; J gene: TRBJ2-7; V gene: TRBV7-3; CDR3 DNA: TGTGCCAGCAGTAATTACCTAGCGGGCCCCTCCTACGAGCAGTACTTC; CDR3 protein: CASSNYLAGPSYEQYF
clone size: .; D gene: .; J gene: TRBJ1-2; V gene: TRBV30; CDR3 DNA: TGTGCCTGGAGACAAACGACCGCCGGGGGCTATGGCTACACCTTC; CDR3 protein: CAWRQTTAGGYGYTF
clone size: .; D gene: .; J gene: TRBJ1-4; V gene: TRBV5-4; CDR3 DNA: TGTGCCAGCAGCCCCGGCCACCTTGGGAGCGGTGAAAAACTGTTTTTT; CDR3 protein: CASSPGHLGSGEKLFF
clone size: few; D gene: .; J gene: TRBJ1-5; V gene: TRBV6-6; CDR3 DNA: TGTGCCAGCAGTCGAGAAAATCAGCCCCAGCATTTT; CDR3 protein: CASSRENQPQHF
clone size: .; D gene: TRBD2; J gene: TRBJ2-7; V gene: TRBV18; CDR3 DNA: TGTGCCAGCTCTGGGTTGACTAGCGACTACGAGCAGTACTTC; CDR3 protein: CASSGLTSDYEQYF
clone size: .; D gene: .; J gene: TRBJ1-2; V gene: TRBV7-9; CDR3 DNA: TGTGCCAGCAGCTTCGACAGTAACTATGGCTACACCTTC; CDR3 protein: CASSFDSNYGYTF
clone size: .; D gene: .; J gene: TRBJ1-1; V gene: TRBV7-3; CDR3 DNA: TGTGCCAGCAGCTTATCTCTGAACACTGAAGCTTTCTTT; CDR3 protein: CASSLSLNTEAFF
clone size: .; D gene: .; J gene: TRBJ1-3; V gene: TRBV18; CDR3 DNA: TGTGCCAGCTCACCACCGGCCACCTCTGGAAACACCATATATTTT; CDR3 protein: CASSPPATSGNTIYF
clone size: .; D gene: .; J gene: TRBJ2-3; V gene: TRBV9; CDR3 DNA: TGTGCCAGCAGCGTAGGGGGGAGGAGCACAGATACGCAGTATTTT; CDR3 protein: CASSVGGRSTDTQYF
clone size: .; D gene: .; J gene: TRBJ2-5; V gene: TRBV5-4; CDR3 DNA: TGTGCCAGCAGCTCCAAACGGGACTTCCAAGAGACCCAGTACTTC; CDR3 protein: CASSSKRDFQETQYF
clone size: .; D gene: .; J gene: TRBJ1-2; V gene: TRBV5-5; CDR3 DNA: TGTGCCAGCAGCTTGGTTGTCCTAGAGGACTATGGCTACACCTTC; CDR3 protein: CASSLVVLEDYGYTF
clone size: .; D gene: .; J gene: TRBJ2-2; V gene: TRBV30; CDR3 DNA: TGTGCCTGGAACCGACTAGCCGGGGAGCTGTTTTTT; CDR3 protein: CAWNRLAGELFF
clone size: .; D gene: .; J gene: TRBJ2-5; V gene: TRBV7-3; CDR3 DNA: TGTGCCAGCAGCCAGGACTACTGGGAGACCCAGTACTTC; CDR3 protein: CASSQDYWETQYF
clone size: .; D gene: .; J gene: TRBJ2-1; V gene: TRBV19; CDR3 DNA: TGTGCCAGTAGTATCGACTGGGAGCAGTTCTTC; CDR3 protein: CASSIDWEQFF
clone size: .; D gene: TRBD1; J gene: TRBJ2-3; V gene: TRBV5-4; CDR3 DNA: TGTGCCAGCAGCTTGCTGGGACAGGGCGGAGATACGCAGTATTTT; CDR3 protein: CASSLLGQGGDTQYF
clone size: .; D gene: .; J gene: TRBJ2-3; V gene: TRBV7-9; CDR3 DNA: TGTGCCAGCAGCTTAGGGTTCGGCAGGGTCGACGGCACAGATACGCAGTATTTT; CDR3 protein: CASSLGFGRVDGTDTQYF
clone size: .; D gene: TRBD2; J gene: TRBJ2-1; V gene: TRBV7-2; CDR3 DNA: TGTGCCAGCAGCATTAGCGGGGGGCACAATGAGCAGTTCTTC; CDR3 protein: CASSISGGHNEQFF
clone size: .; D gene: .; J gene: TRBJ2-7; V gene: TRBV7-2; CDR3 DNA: TGTGCCAGCAGCTTAGGTGGAGGGGCCTACGAGCAGTACTTC; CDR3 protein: CASSLGGGAYEQYF
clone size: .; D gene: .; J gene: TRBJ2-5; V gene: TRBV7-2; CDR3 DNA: TGTGCCAGCGCCCCCGGGTCCCGGGAGACCCAGTACTTC; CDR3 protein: CASAPGSRETQYF
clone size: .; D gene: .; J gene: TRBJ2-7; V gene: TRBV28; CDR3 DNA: TGTGCCAGTCGGACTGCGGCCTACGAGCAGTACTTC; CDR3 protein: CASRTAAYEQYF
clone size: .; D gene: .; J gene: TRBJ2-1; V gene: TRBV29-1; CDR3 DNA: TGCAGCGTACTGGGGACTGCAAAAGACAATGAGCAGTTCTTC; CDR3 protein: CSVLGTAKDNEQFF
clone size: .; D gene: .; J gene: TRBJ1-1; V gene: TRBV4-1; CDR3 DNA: TGCGCCAGCAGCGACACAGTGAACACTGAAGCTTTCTTT; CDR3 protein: CASSDTVNTEAFF
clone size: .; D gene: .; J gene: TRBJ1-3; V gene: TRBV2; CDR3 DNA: TGTGCCAGCAGTGACGCTAGAAACACCATATATTTT; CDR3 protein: CASSDARNTIYF
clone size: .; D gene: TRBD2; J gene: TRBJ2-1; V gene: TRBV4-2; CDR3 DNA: TGTGCCAGCAGCCAAGAGACTAGCGGGGGGGTGAATGAGCAGTTCTTC; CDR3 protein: CASSQETSGGVNEQFF
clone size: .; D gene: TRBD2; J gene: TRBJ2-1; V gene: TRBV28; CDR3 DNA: TGTGCCAGCAGTTTAGGGCTAGCGGGAGTGTACAATGAGCAGTTCTTC; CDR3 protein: CASSLGLAGVYNEQFF
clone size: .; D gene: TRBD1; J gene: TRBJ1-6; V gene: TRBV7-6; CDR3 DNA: TGTGCCAGCAGACAGAGGACAGGAAAGAGTTCACCCCTCCACTTT; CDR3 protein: CASRQRTGKSSPLHF
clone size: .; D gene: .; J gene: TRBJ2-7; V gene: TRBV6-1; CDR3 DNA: TGTGCCAGCAGTGAAATCCCGGGGACATACGAGCAGTACTTC; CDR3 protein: CASSEIPGTYEQYF
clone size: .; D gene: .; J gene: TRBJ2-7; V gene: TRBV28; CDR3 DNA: TGTGCCACTTGTCCCGATAGCGGATGTGTTTTCGAGCAGTACTTC; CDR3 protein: CATCPDSGCVFEQYF
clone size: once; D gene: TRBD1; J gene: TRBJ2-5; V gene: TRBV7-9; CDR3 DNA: TGTGCCAGCAGTAGGGACAGCCAAGAGACCCAGTACTTC; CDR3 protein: CASSRDSQETQYF